The text below deals with one TCR beta chain. The data were obtained in a study of blood T cell repertoires in COVID-19. Study processing details: Nucleated cell number was recorded as an estimate derived from reference gene primer amplification. The repertoire was sequenced with immunoSEQ multiplex PCR; TCRdb's copy has only in-frame clones and lacks some. V and J calls and clone size are those listed in that table; D and trimming were worked out from the DNA. The repertoire consists of about 350,000 clones, with more than 75% occurring once and the leading ten covering 2.5% to 3.5%. The germline V and J ends were trimmed by 0 bases and 0 bases, with 6 bases remaining between them. The germline V gene has CDR1 GTSNPN and CDR2 SVGIG (reference sequence). The CDR3 runs 15 residues. Enrolled through a virtual design, the participants were between roughly 18 and 95 years of age and came from approximately 25 US areas. Participants reported their clinical history, and cohort assignment relied on those reports. What the recovered Cohort 3 donors had was two negative PCRs, clearance, or symptom resolution.

The receptor was isolated from a woman between 25 and 40 years old who had recovered from COVID-19. The specimen was PBMCs or T cells enriched from blood (not recorded which). The chain is built from TRBV30 and TRBJ2-6; no clear D gene. The chain's CDR3 is CAWSVRLSGANVLTF. The CDR3 DNA sequence: TGTGCCTGGAGTGTGAGACTCTCTGGGGCCAACGTCCTGACTTTC.